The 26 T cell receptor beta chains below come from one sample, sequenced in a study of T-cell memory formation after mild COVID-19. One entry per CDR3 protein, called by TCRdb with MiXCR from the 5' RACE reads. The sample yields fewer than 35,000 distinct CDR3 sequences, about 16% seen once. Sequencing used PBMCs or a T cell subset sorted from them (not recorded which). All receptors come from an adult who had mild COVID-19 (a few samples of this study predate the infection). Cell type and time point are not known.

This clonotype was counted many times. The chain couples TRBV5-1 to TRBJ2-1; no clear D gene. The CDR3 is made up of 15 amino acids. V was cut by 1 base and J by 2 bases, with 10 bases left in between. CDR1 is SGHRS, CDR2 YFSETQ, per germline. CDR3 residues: CASSLFTLPYNEQFF. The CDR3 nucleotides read TGCGCCAGCAGCTTGTTTACCTTGCCCTACAATGAGCAGTTCTTC.

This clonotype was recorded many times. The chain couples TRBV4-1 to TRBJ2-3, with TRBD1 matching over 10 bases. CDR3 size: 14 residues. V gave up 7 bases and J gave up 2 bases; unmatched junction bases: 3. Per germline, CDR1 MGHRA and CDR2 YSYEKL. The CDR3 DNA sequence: TGCGCCAGCAAGGGACAGGGGATCACAGATACGCAGTATTTT. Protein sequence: CASKGQGITDTQYF.

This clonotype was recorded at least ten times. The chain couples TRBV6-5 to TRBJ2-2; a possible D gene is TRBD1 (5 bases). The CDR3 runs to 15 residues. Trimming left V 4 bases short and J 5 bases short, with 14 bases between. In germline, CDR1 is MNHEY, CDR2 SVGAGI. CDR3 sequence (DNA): TGTGCCAGCAGTTTCCTTTCCAGGGTTACCGGGGAGCTGTTTTTT. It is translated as CASSFLSRVTGELFF.

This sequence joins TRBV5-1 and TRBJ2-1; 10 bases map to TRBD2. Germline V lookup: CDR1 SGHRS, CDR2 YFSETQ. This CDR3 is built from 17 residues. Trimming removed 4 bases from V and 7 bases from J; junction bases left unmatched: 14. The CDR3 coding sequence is TGCGCCAGCAGCCCCCAATCCCCGGGACTAGCGAATAATGAGCAGTTCTTC. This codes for CASSPQSPGLANNEQFF.

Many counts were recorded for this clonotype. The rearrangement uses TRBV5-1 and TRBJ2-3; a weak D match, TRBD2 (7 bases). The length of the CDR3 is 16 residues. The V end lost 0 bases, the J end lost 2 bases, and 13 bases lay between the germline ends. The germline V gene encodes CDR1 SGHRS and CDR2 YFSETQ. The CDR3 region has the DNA TGCGCCAGCAGCTTGGTCGGGGGGCTAAACACAGATACGCAGTATTTT. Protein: CASSLVGGLNTDTQYF.

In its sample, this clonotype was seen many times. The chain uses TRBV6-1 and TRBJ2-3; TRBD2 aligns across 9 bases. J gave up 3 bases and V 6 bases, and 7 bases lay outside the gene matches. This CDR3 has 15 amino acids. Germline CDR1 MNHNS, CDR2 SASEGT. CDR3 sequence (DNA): TGTGCCAGCAGAATAGCGGGAGCGGAGACAGATACGCAGTATTTT. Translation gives CASRIAGAETDTQYF.

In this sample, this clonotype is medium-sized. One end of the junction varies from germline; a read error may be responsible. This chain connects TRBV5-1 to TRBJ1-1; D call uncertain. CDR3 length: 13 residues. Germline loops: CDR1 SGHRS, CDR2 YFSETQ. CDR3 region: CASSLGGNTEAFF. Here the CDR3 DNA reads TGTGCCAGCAGCTTAGGTGGGAACACTGAAGCTTTCTTT.

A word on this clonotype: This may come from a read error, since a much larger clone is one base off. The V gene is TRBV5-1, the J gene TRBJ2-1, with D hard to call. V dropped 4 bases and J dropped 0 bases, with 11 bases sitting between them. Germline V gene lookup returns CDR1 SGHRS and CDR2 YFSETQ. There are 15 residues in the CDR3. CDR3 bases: TGCGCCAGCAGCGTGCTCCCGAGCTCCTACAATGAGCAGTTCTTC. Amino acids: CASSVLPSSYNEQFF.

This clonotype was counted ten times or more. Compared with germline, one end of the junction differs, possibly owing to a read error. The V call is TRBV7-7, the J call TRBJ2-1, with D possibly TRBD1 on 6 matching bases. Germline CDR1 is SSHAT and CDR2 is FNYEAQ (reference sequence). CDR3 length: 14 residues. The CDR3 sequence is CASSLNRAYNEQFF. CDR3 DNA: TGTGCTAGCAGCTTAAACAGGGCCTACAATGAGCAGTTCTTC.

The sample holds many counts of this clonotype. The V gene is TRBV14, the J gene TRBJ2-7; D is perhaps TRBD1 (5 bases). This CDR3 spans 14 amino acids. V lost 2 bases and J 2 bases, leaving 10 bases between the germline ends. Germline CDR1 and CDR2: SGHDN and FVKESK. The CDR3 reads CASSQQTVTYEQYF. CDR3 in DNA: TGTGCCAGCAGCCAACAGACAGTTACCTACGAGCAGTACTTC.

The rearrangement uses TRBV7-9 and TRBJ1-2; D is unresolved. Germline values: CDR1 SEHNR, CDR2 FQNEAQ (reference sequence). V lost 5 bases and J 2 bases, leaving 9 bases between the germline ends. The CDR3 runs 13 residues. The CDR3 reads CASSLTENYGYTF. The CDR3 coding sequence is TGTGCCAGCAGCCTAACAGAGAACTATGGCTACACCTTC.

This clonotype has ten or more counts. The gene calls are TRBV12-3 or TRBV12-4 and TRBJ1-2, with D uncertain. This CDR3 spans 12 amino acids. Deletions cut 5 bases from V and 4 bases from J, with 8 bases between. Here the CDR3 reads CASSLASYGYTF. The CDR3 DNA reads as TGTGCCAGCAGTCTTGCCAGCTATGGCTACACCTTC.

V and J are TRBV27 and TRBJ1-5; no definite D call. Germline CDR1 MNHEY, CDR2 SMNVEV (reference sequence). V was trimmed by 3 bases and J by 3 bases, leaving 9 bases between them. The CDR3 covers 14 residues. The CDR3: CASSLTGNNQPQHF. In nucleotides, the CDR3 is TGTGCCAGCAGTTTGACCGGGAACAATCAGCCCCAGCATTTT.

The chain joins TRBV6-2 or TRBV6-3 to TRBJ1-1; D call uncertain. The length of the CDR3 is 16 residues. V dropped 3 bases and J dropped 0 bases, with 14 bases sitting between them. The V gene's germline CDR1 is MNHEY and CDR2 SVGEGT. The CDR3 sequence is CASSYTPDGMNTEAFF. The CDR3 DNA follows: TGTGCCAGCAGTTATACCCCGGACGGAATGAACACTGAAGCTTTCTTT.

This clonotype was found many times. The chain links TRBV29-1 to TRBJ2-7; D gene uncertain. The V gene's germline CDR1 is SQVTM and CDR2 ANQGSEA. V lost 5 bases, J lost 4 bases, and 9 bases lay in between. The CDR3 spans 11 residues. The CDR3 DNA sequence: TGCAGCGTTCGGATATCTTACGAGCAGTACTTC. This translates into CSVRISYEQYF.

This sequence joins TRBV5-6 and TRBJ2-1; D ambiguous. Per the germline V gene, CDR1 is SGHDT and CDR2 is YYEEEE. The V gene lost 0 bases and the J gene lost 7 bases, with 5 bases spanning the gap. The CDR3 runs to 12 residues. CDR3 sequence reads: CASSLVENEQFF. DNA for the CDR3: TGTGCCAGCAGCTTGGTTGAAAATGAGCAGTTCTTC.

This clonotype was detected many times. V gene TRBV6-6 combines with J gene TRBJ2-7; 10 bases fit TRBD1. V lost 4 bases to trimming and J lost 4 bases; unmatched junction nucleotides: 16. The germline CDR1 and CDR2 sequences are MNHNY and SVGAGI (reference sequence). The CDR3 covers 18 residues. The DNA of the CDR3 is TGTGCCAGCAGTTTAGCGCGGGACAGGGGTCTTCGAACGTACGAGCAGTACTTC. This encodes CASSLARDRGLRTYEQYF.

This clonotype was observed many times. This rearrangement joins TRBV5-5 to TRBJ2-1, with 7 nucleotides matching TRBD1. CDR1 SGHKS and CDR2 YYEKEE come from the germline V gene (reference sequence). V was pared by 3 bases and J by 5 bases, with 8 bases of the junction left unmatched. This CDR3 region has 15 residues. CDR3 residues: CASSSETGVHNEQFF. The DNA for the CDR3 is TGTGCCAGCAGCTCAGAAACAGGGGTCCACAATGAGCAGTTCTTC. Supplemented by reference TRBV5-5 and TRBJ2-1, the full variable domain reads DAGVTQSPTHLIKTRGQQVTLRCSPISGHKSVSWYQQVLGQGPQFIFQYYEKEERGRGNFPDRFSARQFPNYSSELNVNALLLGDSALYLCASSSETGVHNEQFFGPGTRLTVL.

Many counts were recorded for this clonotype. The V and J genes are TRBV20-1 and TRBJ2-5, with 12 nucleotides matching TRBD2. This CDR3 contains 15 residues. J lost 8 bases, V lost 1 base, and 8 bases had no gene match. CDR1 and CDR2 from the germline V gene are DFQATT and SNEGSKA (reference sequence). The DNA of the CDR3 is TGCAGTGCTAGAGGCCTAGCGGGAGGGCCCGTCACCCAGTACTTC. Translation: CSARGLAGGPVTQYF.

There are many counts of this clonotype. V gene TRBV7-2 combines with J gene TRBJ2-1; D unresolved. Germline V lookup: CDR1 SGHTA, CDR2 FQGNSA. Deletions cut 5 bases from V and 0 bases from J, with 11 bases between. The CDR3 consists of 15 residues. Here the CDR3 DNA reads TGTGCCAGCAGCCCCTGGGCGGACTCCTACAATGAGCAGTTCTTC. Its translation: CASSPWADSYNEQFF.

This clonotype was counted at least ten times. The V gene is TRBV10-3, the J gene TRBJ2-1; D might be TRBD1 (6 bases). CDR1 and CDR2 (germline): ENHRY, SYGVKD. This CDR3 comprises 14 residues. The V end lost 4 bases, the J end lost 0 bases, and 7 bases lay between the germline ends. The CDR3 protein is CAISGTDSYNEQFF. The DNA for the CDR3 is TGTGCCATCAGTGGGACAGACTCCTACAATGAGCAGTTCTTC.

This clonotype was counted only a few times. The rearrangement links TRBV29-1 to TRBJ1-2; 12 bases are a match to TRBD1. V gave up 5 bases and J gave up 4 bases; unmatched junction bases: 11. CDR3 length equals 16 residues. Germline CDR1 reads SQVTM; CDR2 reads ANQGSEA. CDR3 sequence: CSVIRDRGRRVYGYTF. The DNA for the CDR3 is TGCAGCGTTATCCGGGACAGGGGGCGGCGGGTCTATGGCTACACCTTC. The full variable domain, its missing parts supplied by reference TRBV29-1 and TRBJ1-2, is SAVISQKPSRDICQRGTSLTIQCQVDSQVTMMFWYRQQPGQSLTLIATANQGSEATYESGFVIDKFPISRPNLTFSTLTVSNMSPEDSSIYLCSVIRDRGRRVYGYTFGSGTRLTVV.

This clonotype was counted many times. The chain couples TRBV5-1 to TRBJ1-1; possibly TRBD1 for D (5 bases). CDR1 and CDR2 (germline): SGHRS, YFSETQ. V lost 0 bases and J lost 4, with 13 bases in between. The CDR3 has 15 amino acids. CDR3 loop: CASSLDGDPATEAFF. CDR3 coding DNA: TGCGCCAGCAGCTTGGATGGGGACCCTGCCACTGAAGCTTTCTTT.

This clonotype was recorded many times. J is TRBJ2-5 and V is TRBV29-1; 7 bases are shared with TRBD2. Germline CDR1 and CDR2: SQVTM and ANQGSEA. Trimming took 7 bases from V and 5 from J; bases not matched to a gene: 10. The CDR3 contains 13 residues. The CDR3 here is CSAARRERETQYF. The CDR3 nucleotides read TGCAGCGCCGCCCGGCGGGAGAGGGAGACCCAGTACTTC.

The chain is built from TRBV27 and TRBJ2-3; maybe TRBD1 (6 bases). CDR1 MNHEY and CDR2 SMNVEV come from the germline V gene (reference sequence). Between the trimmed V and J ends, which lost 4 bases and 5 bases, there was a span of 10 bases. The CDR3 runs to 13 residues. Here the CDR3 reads CASSSGVVDTQYF. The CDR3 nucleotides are TGTGCCAGCAGTTCAGGGGTTGTAGATACGCAGTATTTT.

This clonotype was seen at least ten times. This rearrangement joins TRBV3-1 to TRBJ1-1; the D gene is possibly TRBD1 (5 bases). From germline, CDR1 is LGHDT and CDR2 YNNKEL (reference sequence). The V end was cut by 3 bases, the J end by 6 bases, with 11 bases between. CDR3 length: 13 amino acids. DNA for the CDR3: TGTGCCAGCAGCCAGGGGGGTTTCGCTGAAGCTTTCTTT. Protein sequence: CASSQGGFAEAFF.